A selection of T cell receptor beta chains follows, all from one sample in a study of brain T cells in children with intractable seizures. Sequencing used immunoSEQ multiplex PCR; TCRdb keeps in-frame clones, though not all of them. The sample has about 320,000 clones, 93% seen once; the top ten hold under 7%. The specimen was peripheral blood, collected more than 4 months after surgery. The receptor set was obtained from a boy younger than two with tuberous sclerosis and intractable seizures. CDR3s include the opening cysteine and the closing phenylalanine or tryptophan. The D gene is left open where the match is weak. Expanded clones are given a class, and other clones once, few, many or no size at all.

abundance	v_gene	len	d_gene	j_gene	CDR3nt	CDR3aa
NA	TRBV19	14	TRBD1	TRBJ1-5	TGTGCCAGTAGTAAAGGGACAGAATATCAGCCCCAGCATTTT	CASSKGTEYQPQHF
NA	TRBV5-4	16	TRBD2	TRBJ2-5	TGTGCCAGCAGCCCGGCAGTAGCGGGGGGGCCAGAGACCCAGTACTTC	CASSPAVAGGPETQYF
NA	TRBV27	15	TRBD2	TRBJ2-2	TGTGCCAGCGCTTCTAGCGGGAGGGTAGGCGGGGAGCTGTTTTTT	CASASSGRVGGELFF
NA	TRBV11-3	16	NA	TRBJ2-3	TGTGCCAGCAGCTCGCCCGGGACTGGGAGCACAGATACGCAGTATTTT	CASSSPGTGSTDTQYF
NA	TRBV7-3	15	NA	TRBJ2-7	TGTGCCAGCAGCTTATGGGCGGGAACATCCTACGAGCAGTACTTC	CASSLWAGTSYEQYF
NA	TRBV7-9	15	NA	TRBJ2-1	TGTGCCAGCAGCTTATACCAGGGCCGGAACAATGAGCAGTTCTTC	CASSLYQGRNNEQFF
NA	TRBV5-6	16	TRBD2	TRBJ2-5	TGTGCCAGCAGCTTGGAACCGGGCGGAGCGGGGGAGACCCAGTACTTC	CASSLEPGGAGETQYF
NA	TRBV6-6	13	NA	TRBJ2-7	TGTGCCGTGCGCCAGGGGTTGGGAGGGGAGCAGTACTTC	CAVRQGLGGEQYF
NA	TRBV4-1	14	NA	TRBJ2-1	TGCGCCAGCAAACTTTCCGGACTTTTCAATGAGCAGTTCTTC	CASKLSGLFNEQFF
NA	TRBV28	14	TRBD1	TRBJ2-5	TGTGCCAGCAGTTTGCCGGGACAGCAAGAGACCCAGTACTTC	CASSLPGQQETQYF
NA	TRBV3-1/TRBV3-2	17	TRBD1	TRBJ1-4	TGTGCCAGCAGCCCCGGGACAGGGTCCGCCACTAATGAAAAACTGTTTTTT	CASSPGTGSATNEKLFF
NA	TRBV21-1	23	NA	TRBJ1-1	TGTGCCAGCAGCCGCGACCACTTACCGGGACGTACTTGCCCCAGGGGTCTGGGCACTGAAGCTTTCTTT	CASSRDHLPGRTCPRGLGTEAFF
NA	TRBV19	16	TRBD2	TRBJ2-7	TGTGCCAGTAGTATAACGGGAGGACTAGCGGGACAAGAGCAGTACTTC	CASSITGGLAGQEQYF
NA	TRBV28	13	NA	TRBJ1-1	TGTGCCAGCAGCCCACTCTACAGGGAGGGGGCTTTCTTT	CASSPLYREGAFF
NA	TRBV19	15	NA	TRBJ1-1	TGTGCCAGTAGTACGACAGGTCTTCAAAACACTGAAGCTTTCTTT	CASSTTGLQNTEAFF
NA	TRBV6-5	14	NA	TRBJ1-2	TGTGCCAGCAGTTACCGGGGCCGAGACAAGGGCTACACCTTC	CASSYRGRDKGYTF
NA	TRBV15	14	NA	TRBJ2-3	TGTGCCACCAGCAGAGATTTGGCTGGCCGGGGGCAGTATTTT	CATSRDLAGRGQYF
NA	TRBV29-1	16	NA	TRBJ2-5	TGCAGCGTCCACACCAGGGACGGAAAGTACCAAGAGACCCAGTACTTC	CSVHTRDGKYQETQYF
NA	TRBV18	16	TRBD1	TRBJ1-5	TGTGCCAGCTCACCAGCTGGACAGGGCGGAAATCAGCCCCAGCATTTT	CASSPAGQGGNQPQHF
NA	TRBV24-1	17	NA	TRBJ2-2	TGTGCCACCAGTGATCCCCTTATTGAGGGATACACCGGGGAGCTGTTTTTT	CATSDPLIEGYTGELFF
NA	TRBV11-2	15	NA	TRBJ2-3	TGTGCCAGCAGCTTAGGCAGCCCTAGCACAGATACGCAGTATTTT	CASSLGSPSTDTQYF
NA	TRBV30	15	NA	TRBJ1-4	TGTGCCTGGAGTGTACCAGGAGGGACAAATGAAAAACTGTTTTTT	CAWSVPGGTNEKLFF
NA	TRBV28	13	NA	TRBJ1-1	TGTGCCAGCAGTTTGACTGGTGGGTCTGAAGCTTTCTTT	CASSLTGGSEAFF
NA	TRBV19	16	TRBD2	TRBJ2-4	TGTGCCAGTAGTATTACAGCGGGGGGAGCCAAAAACATTCAGTACTTC	CASSITAGGAKNIQYF
NA	TRBV5-1	15	NA	TRBJ2-7	TGCGCCAGCAGCTTGGATCCAGGGGAAAACTACGAGCAGTACTTC	CASSLDPGENYEQYF
NA	TRBV3-1/TRBV3-2	12	TRBD1	TRBJ1-2	TGTGCCAGTTCCGGGACAGGGATCAGCTACACCTTC	CASSGTGISYTF
NA	TRBV4-1	17	NA	TRBJ1-3	TGCGCCAGCAGCCAAGAGGGGGCATTCAGTCCCGGAAACACCATATATTTT	CASSQEGAFSPGNTIYF
NA	TRBV3-1/TRBV3-2	15	TRBD2	TRBJ2-3	TGTGCCAGCAGCCTGGGACTAGCGGGAACAGATACGCAGTATTTT	CASSLGLAGTDTQYF
few	TRBV7-9	18	TRBD1	TRBJ1-6	TGTGCCAGCAGCCGTCCCGGGACAGGGACTTCTACCAATTCACCCCTCCACTTT	CASSRPGTGTSTNSPLHF
NA	TRBV14	15	NA	TRBJ2-1	TGTGCCAGCAGCCCCGGACTGGCTTCCTACAATGAGCAGTTCTTC	CASSPGLASYNEQFF
NA	TRBV3-1/TRBV3-2	14	NA	TRBJ2-3	TGTGCCAGCAGCCAAGGCGGGAGCACAGATACGCAGTATTTT	CASSQGGSTDTQYF
NA	TRBV27	15	TRBD1	TRBJ2-2	TGTGCCAGCTCAGCGGGACAGGGGTTCACCGGGGAGCTGTTTTTT	CASSAGQGFTGELFF
NA	TRBV20-1	14	TRBD1	TRBJ2-2	TGCAGTGCTAGTATTCAGGGGGTCACCGGGGAGCTGTTTTTT	CSASIQGVTGELFF
NA	TRBV19	15	TRBD2	TRBJ2-5	TGTGCCAGTAGTGACTTAGCGGGGGCGGCGGAGACCCAGTACTTC	CASSDLAGAAETQYF
NA	TRBV7-9	14	NA	TRBJ2-6	TGTGCCAGCAGCCCTGAAAGTGGGGCCAACGTCCTGACTTTC	CASSPESGANVLTF